The 15 T cell receptor beta chains below all came from one sample that was sequenced in a study of T cells in Graves' hyperthyroidism and ophthalmopathy. The TCR beta CDR3 regions underwent amplification using RNA transcripts as the source. Carried out on the TCR CDR3, a first-round RT-PCR used the HTBI primer set. TCRdb called the multiplex PCR reads again in MiXCR, with one record for every CDR3 protein. The sample holds around 540,000 distinct CDR3 sequences, about 16% seen once. The sample taken for sequencing was blood. These receptors were taken from a woman in her thirties with Graves' ophthalmopathy.

This clonotype was recorded many times. The chain is built from TRBV6-2 or TRBV6-3 and TRBJ2-7; 11 nucleotides line up with TRBD1. The length of the CDR3 is 15 residues. Trimming took 7 bases from V and 2 from J; bases not matched to a gene: 7. CDR1 is MNHEY and CDR2 is SVGEGT in the germline V gene. CDR3 nucleotides: TGTGCCAGCACCGACCGGGACAGGGGGACCTACGAGCAGTACTTC. This codes for CASTDRDRGTYEQYF.

This clonotype was counted at least ten times. The V call is TRBV6-1, the J call TRBJ1-1; no reliable D call. Germline values: CDR1 MNHNS, CDR2 SASEGT. The V and J ends lost 7 bases and 4 bases respectively, with 10 bases between them. The CDR3 is 12 residues long. The CDR3 DNA is TGTGCCAGCACCGGGGTTATCACTGAAGCTTTCTTT. Its translation: CASTGVITEAFF.

This clonotype was counted many times. V and J are TRBV4-2 and TRBJ2-3, with TRBD2 identical over 13 bases. Unmatched junction bases numbered 9, after V lost 0 bases and J lost 3 bases. This CDR3 has 19 residues. Germline-derived CDR1 and CDR2 are LGHNA and YNFKEQ. The CDR3 region is CASSQDWTSGSLETDTQYF. CDR3 coding DNA: TGTGCCAGCAGCCAAGACTGGACTAGCGGGAGCTTGGAAACAGATACGCAGTATTTT.

This clonotype was seen ten or more times. The chain recombines TRBV20-1 with TRBJ2-7; no clear D gene. V lost 6 bases, J lost 0 bases, and 6 bases lay in between. From germline, CDR1 is DFQATT and CDR2 SNEGSKA (reference sequence). The CDR3 sequence is 11 residues long. CDR3 sequence reads: CSARSSYEQYF. The CDR3 DNA sequence: TGCAGTGCCAGGAGCTCCTACGAGCAGTACTTC.

This clonotype was counted ten times or more. The chain has TRBV28 and TRBJ2-5; D gene unclear. The ends were cut back, 6 bases at V and 3 bases at J, with 8 bases in the middle. The CDR3 runs to 12 residues. Germline V lookup: CDR1 MDHEN, CDR2 SYDVKM. The CDR3 region is CASSTAKETQYF. Here the CDR3 DNA reads TGTGCCAGCAGCACTGCCAAAGAGACCCAGTACTTC.

Many counts were recorded for this clonotype. The chain combines TRBV5-4 with TRBJ2-7; D is uncertain. Trimming left V 1 base short and J 7 bases short, with 12 bases between. This CDR3 contains 13 residues. CDR1 is SGHNT, CDR2 YYREEE, per germline (reference sequence). The CDR3 loop reads CASSLFHHWEQYF. The CDR3 nucleotides read TGTGCCAGCAGCTTGTTTCACCATTGGGAGCAGTACTTC.

This chain links TRBV19 with TRBJ2-7; D might be TRBD1 (6 bases). Germline-derived CDR1 and CDR2 are LNHDA and SQIVND (reference sequence). The length of the CDR3 is 13 residues. V was shortened by 5 bases and J by 5 bases, with 13 bases between the two germline ends. The CDR3: CASSWDGQNEQYF. CDR3 DNA sequence: TGTGCCAGTAGTTGGGATGGACAGAACGAGCAGTACTTC.

This chain joins TRBV29-1 and TRBJ2-2, with D possibly being TRBD2 (5 bases). The V gene's germline CDR1 is SQVTM and CDR2 ANQGSEA. Trimming took 7 bases from V and 1 from J, leaving 13 bases between them. CDR3 size: 14 residues. The CDR3 region is CSGRRGGNTGELFF. CDR3 DNA sequence: TGCAGCGGGAGGCGCGGAGGGAACACCGGGGAGCTGTTTTTT.

The J gene is TRBJ1-4, the V gene TRBV28; D is ambiguous. Between the trimmed V and J ends, which lost 6 bases and 7 bases, there was a span of 6 bases. This CDR3 comprises 11 residues. Germline V gives CDR1 MDHEN, CDR2 SYDVKM. In DNA, the CDR3 is TGTGCCAGCAGCCCAAGTGAAAAACTGTTTTTT. It yields the protein CASSPSEKLFF.

This clonotype was seen just once. This sequence joins TRBV4-2 and TRBJ2-3; weak D call: TRBD2 (5 bases). The CDR3 runs to 14 residues. V was trimmed by 1 base and J by 6 bases, leaving 11 bases between them. Germline CDR1 reads LGHNA; CDR2 reads YNFKEQ. The CDR3 nucleotides read TGTGCCAGCAGCCAAGTCGGTGAGGGTGATACGCAGTATTTT. This sequence encodes CASSQVGEGDTQYF.

Many counts were recorded for this clonotype. The chain employs TRBV11-1 and TRBJ1-2; tentatively, D is TRBD1 (6 bases). V gave up 0 bases and J gave up 6 bases, with 11 bases separating them. The CDR3 runs 14 residues. Germline loops: CDR1 SGHAT, CDR2 FQDESV (reference sequence). CDR3 DNA: TGTGCCAGCAGCTTAGCCGGACAGAAAAATGGCTACACCTTC. Residues: CASSLAGQKNGYTF.

The chain uses TRBV28 and TRBJ1-5; D not certain. This CDR3 region has 16 residues. The germline V gene has CDR1 MDHEN and CDR2 SYDVKM. Trimming pared 2 bases from V and 2 bases from J, leaving 13 bases between. CDR3 protein: CASSLIGMSGNQPQHF. Written as DNA, the CDR3 is TGTGCCAGCAGTTTAATCGGCATGTCAGGCAATCAGCCCCAGCATTTT. The full variable domain, completed using reference TRBV28 and TRBJ1-5, is DVKVTQSSRYLVKRTGEKVFLECVQDMDHENMFWYRQDPGLGLRLIYFSYDVKMKEKGDIPEGYSVSREKKERFSLILESASTNQTSMYLCASSLIGMSGNQPQHFGDGTRLSIL.

This clonotype was recorded at least ten times. This chain links TRBV28 with TRBJ2-1; D ambiguous. The CDR3 covers 14 residues. The V gene's germline CDR1 is MDHEN and CDR2 SYDVKM. Trimming cost V 2 bases and J 10 bases, with 15 bases left between them. The DNA of the CDR3 is TGTGCCAGCAGTTTAAAGCTTTGGGGTTGGGAGCAGTTCTTC. Amino acid sequence: CASSLKLWGWEQFF.

This clonotype was found many times. This rearrangement joins TRBV5-5 to TRBJ1-5; D is unresolved. The V and J ends lost 5 bases and 0 bases respectively, with 9 bases between them. CDR3 length: 14 amino acids. Germline CDR1 and CDR2: SGHKS and YYEKEE (reference sequence). CDR3 in DNA: TGTGCCAGCAGTGCGGAGGATAGCAATCAGCCCCAGCATTTT. Its protein is CASSAEDSNQPQHF.

This clonotype was seen many times. V gene TRBV20-1 combines with J gene TRBJ1-3, with a weak D call TRBD1 (5 bases). Trimming took 0 bases from V and 0 from J, leaving 9 bases between them. Per the germline V gene, CDR1 is DFQATT and CDR2 is SNEGSKA (reference sequence). This CDR3 contains 15 residues. CDR3 protein: CSARDGDSSGNTIYF. CDR3 DNA: TGCAGTGCTAGAGATGGAGACAGCTCTGGAAACACCATATATTTT.